This record covers a single T cell receptor (beta chain). Antigen: not known. Patients with Susac syndrome fulfilled recently defined diagnostic criteria for definite or probable disease. This record comes from a study of CD8 T cells in Susac syndrome. Findings of the study overall: CD4+ T cell repertoires in Susac syndrome lacked clonal expansion.

RNA was extracted with the RNeasy kit, and a quantity of roughly 0.45 to 1 ug was reverse transcribed using random hexamers. Multiplex PCR with immunoSEQ amplified the TCR beta CDR3 across 54 Vbeta and 13 Jbeta. Each CDR3 protein is one row after TCRdb ran MiXCR on the immunoSEQ multiplex PCR reads. The repertoire holds about 170,000 distinct CDR3 sequences, with about 96% as singletons. The sequenced sample consisted of CD4+ T cells from PBMCs. The source of this sequence is a human donor with Susac syndrome.

The CDR3 loop is CATSRPGTGIGGYTF. Written as DNA, the CDR3 is TGTGCCACCAGCAGACCCGGGACAGGGATCGGGGGCTACACCTTC. This chain joins TRBV15 and TRBJ1-2, with 9 bases lining up with TRBD1. Germline V gene sequence: CDR1 LNHNV, CDR2 YYDKDF (reference sequence). This CDR3 is 15 amino acids long. After removal of 2 bases from V and 8 bases from J, the junction contained 9 bases not matched to a gene.